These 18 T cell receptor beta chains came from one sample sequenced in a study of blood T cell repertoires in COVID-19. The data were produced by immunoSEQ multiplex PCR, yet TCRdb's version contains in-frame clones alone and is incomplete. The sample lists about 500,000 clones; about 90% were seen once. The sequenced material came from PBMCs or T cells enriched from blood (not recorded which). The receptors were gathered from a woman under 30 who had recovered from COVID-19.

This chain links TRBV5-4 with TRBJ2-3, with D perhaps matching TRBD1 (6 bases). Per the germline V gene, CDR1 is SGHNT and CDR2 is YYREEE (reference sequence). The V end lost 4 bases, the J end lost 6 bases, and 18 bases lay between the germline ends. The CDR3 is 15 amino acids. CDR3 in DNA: TGTGCCAGCAGCCCCCCTGGGGCAGGGGTTGATACGCAGTATTTT. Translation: CASSPPGAGVDTQYF.

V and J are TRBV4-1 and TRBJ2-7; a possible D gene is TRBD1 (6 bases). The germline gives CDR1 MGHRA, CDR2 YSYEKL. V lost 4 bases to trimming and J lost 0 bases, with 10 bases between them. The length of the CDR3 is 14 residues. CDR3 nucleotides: TGCGCCAGCAGCCCAGGGGTGAGCTCCTACGAGCAGTACTTC. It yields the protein CASSPGVSSYEQYF.

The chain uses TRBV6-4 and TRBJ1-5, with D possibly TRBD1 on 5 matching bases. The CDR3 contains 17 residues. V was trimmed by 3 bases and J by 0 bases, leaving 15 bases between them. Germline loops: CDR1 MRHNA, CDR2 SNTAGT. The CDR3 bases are TGTGCCAGCAGTGAAAGTGACAGATATTATAGCAATCAGCCCCAGCATTTT. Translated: CASSESDRYYSNQPQHF.

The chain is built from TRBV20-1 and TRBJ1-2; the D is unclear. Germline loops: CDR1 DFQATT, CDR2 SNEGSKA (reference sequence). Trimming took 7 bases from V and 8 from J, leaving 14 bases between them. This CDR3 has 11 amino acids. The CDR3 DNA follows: TGCAGTGTAGATGAGAGGCGCGGCTACACCTTC. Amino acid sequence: CSVDERRGYTF.

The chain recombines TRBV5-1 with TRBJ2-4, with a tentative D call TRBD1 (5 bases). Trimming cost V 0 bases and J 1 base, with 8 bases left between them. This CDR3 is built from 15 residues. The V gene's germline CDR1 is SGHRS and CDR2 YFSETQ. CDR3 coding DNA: TGCGCCAGCAGCTTGGGCAGGGTTGCCAAAAACATTCAGTACTTC. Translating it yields CASSLGRVAKNIQYF.

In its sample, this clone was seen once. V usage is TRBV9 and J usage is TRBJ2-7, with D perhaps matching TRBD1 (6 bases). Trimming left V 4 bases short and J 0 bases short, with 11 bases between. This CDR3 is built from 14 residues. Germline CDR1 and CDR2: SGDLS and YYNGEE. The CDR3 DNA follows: TGTGCCAGCAGCACCCGACAGGCCTCCTACGAGCAGTACTTC. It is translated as CASSTRQASYEQYF.

The CDR3 region is CSVVPHERGPTDTQYF. The CDR3 DNA reads as TGCAGCGTTGTCCCACACGAGCGGGGACCCACAGATACGCAGTATTTT. The chain is built from TRBV29-1 and TRBJ2-3; 7 nucleotides agree with TRBD2. The ends lost 4 bases at V and 2 bases at J; junction bases unmatched: 12. Germline CDR1 SQVTM, CDR2 ANQGSEA. The CDR3 spans 16 residues.

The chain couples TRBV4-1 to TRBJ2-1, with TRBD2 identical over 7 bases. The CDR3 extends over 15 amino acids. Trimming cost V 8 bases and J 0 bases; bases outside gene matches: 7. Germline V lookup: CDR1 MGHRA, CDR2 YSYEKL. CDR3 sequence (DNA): TGCGCCAGCGGGGGGGGGTCCAGCTCCTACAATGAGCAGTTCTTC. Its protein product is CASGGGSSSYNEQFF.

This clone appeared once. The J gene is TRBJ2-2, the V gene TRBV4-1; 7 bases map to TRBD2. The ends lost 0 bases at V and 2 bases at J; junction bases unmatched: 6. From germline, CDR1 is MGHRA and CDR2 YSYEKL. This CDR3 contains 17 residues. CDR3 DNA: TGCGCCAGCAGCCAAGATTCGGGGGGAGATAACACCGGGGAGCTGTTTTTT. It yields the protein CASSQDSGGDNTGELFF.

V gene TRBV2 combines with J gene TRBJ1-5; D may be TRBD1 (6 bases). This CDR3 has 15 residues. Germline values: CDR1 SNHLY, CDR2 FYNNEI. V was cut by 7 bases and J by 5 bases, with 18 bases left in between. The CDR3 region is CASTEGGALHQPQHF. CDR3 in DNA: TGTGCCAGCACCGAGGGGGGGGCACTCCATCAGCCCCAGCATTTT.

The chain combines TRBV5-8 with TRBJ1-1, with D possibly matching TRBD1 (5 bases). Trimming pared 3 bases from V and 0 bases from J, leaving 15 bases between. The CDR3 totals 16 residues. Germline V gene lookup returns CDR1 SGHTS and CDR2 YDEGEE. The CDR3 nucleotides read TGTGCCAGCAGCTCGTACAGACAGTCTATGAACACTGAAGCTTTCTTT. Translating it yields CASSSYRQSMNTEAFF.

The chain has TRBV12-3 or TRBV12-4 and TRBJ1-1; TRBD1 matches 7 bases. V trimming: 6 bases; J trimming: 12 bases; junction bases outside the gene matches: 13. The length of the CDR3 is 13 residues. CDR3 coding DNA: TGTGCCAGCAGGAGCAGAGGGGGCACTAGTACTTTCTTT. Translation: CASRSRGGTSTFF.

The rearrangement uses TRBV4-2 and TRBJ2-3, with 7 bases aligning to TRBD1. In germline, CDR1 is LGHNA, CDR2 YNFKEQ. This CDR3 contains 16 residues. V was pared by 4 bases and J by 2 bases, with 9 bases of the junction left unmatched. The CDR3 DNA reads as TGTGCCAGCAGCCTCCTCTGGACAGGTCCCACAGATACGCAGTATTTT. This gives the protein CASSLLWTGPTDTQYF.

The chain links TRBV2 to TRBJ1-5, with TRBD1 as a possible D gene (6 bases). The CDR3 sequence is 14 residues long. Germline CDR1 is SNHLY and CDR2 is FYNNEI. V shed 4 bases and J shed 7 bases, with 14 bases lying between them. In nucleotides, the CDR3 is TGTGCCAGCAGTGCCCAAGGGACAATCCAGCCCCAGCATTTT. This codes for CASSAQGTIQPQHF. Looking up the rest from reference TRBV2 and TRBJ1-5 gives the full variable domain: EPEVTQTPSHQVTQMGQEVILRCVPISNHLYFYWYRQILGQKVEFLVSFYNNEISEKSEIFDDQFSVERPDGSNFTLKIRSTKLEDSAMYFCASSAQGTIQPQHFGDGTRLSIL.

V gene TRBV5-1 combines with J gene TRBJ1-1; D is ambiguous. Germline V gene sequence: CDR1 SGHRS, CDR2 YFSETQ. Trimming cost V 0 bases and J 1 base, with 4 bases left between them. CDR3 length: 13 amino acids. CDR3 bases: TGCGCCAGCAGCTTGGAAGCGAACACTGAAGCTTTCTTT. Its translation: CASSLEANTEAFF.

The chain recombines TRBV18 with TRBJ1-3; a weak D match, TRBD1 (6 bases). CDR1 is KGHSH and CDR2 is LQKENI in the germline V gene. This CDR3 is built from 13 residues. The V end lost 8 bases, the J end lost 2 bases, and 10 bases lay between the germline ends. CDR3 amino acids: CASPEGAGNTIYF. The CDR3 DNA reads TGTGCCAGCCCAGAGGGGGCTGGAAACACCATATATTTT. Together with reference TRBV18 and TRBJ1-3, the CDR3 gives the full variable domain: NAGVMQNPRHLVRRRGQEARLRCSPMKGHSHVYWYRQLPEEGLKFMVYLQKENIIDESGMPKERFSAEFPKEGPSILRIQQVVRGDSAAYFCASPEGAGNTIYFGEGSWLTVV.

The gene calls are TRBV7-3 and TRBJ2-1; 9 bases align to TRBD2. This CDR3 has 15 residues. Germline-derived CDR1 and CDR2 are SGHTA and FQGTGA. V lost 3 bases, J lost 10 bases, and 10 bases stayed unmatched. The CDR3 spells CASSLSGGTPGEQFF. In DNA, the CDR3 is TGTGCCAGCAGCTTGAGCGGGGGGACCCCAGGGGAGCAGTTCTTC. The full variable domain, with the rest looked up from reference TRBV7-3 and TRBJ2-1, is GAGVSQTPSNKVTEKGKYVELRCDPISGHTALYWYRQSLGQGPEFLIYFQGTGAADDSGLPNDRFFAVRPEGSVSTLKIQRTERGDSAVYLCASSLSGGTPGEQFFGPGTRLTVL.

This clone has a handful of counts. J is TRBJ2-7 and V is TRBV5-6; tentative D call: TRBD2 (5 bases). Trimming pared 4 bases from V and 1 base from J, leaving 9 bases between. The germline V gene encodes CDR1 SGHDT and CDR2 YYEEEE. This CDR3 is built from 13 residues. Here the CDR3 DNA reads TGTGCCAGCAGCCAGGACTGGTCCTACGAGCAGTACTTC. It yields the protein CASSQDWSYEQYF.